Presented here are 17 T cell receptor beta chains from one specimen sequenced in a study of shared clonotypes between healthy human individuals. Profiled with immunoSEQ multiplex PCR; TCRdb holds only in-frame clones, not every one. The sample carries approximately 1.1 million clones, more than 75% recorded once. The sample comprised memory CD4+ T cells from PBMCs. Regarding subset: CD45RA-negative fraction. The source is a man aged 18 to 29 in good health. Some clones in this sample may be carry-over from other donors' samples.

In this sample, this clone turned up a few times. The gene calls are TRBV5-8 and TRBJ1-4; 7 nucleotides match TRBD1. The V gene end was trimmed by 3 bases and the J gene end by 4 bases; junction bases not matched to a gene: 9. The CDR3 covers 16 residues. Germline CDR1 is SGHTS and CDR2 is YDEGEE. The CDR3 nucleotides read TGTGCCAGCAGCTCGAGGACAGGCCGCCTTAATGAAAAACTGTTTTTT. Translating gives CASSSRTGRLNEKLFF.

The chain has TRBV4-2 and TRBJ1-2, with a weak D call TRBD1 (5 bases). This CDR3 region has 16 residues. V lost 4 bases and J lost 2, with 17 bases in between. Per the germline V gene, CDR1 is LGHNA and CDR2 is YNFKEQ. The CDR3, as DNA: TGTGCCAGCAGCCCGGCGGGGGGGGAGGTAAACTATGGCTACACCTTC. This codes for CASSPAGGEVNYGYTF.

The V and J genes are TRBV18 and TRBJ2-2; 9 bases fit TRBD2. V lost 2 bases and J lost 4; bases outside the gene matches: 8. The germline CDR1 and CDR2 sequences are KGHSH and LQKENI. The CDR3 extends over 17 amino acids. CDR3 bases: TGTGCCAGCTCACCAGAATTTAGCGGGAGCAGCACCGGGGAGCTGTTTTTT. It encodes CASSPEFSGSSTGELFF. The variable domain in full, with the rest retrieved from reference TRBV18 and TRBJ2-2, is NAGVMQNPRHLVRRRGQEARLRCSPMKGHSHVYWYRQLPEEGLKFMVYLQKENIIDESGMPKERFSAEFPKEGPSILRIQQVVRGDSAAYFCASSPEFSGSSTGELFFGEGSRLTVL.

The V call is TRBV6-6, the J call TRBJ2-2, with 9 bases identical to TRBD2. CDR1 is MNHNY and CDR2 is SVGAGI in the germline V gene (reference sequence). The V and J ends lost 7 bases and 0 bases, in that order; junction bases with no gene match: 6. The CDR3 is made up of 16 amino acids. The DNA of the CDR3 is TGTGCCAGCAAGACGAGACTAGCGGCGAACACCGGGGAGCTGTTTTTT. This encodes CASKTRLAANTGELFF.

Notes on this clone: Just one base apart from a much larger clone, this may be a read error. This chain connects TRBV7-2 to TRBJ1-1, with unresolved D. The V and J ends lost 3 bases and 1 base respectively, with 6 bases between them. CDR1 is SGHTA, CDR2 FQGNSA, per germline. The length of the CDR3 is 13 residues. CDR3 DNA: TGTGCCAGCAGCTTCACCACGAACACTGAAGCTTTCTTT. Protein: CASSFTTNTEAFF.

The chain has TRBV7-2 and TRBJ2-5; TRBD2 matches at 11 bases. Germline V gives CDR1 SGHTA, CDR2 FQGNSA. The CDR3 is made up of 15 amino acids. J lost 3 bases, V lost 1 base, and 1 base had no gene match. CDR3 nucleotide sequence: TGTGCCAGCAGCTTAGAGGGACTAGCGGAAGAGACCCAGTACTTC. It is translated as CASSLEGLAEETQYF.

This clone was observed many times. The J gene is TRBJ2-3, the V gene TRBV4-2; 7 bases agree with TRBD2. CDR1 and CDR2 (germline): LGHNA, YNFKEQ. V gave up 4 bases and J gave up 0 bases; unmatched junction bases: 10. This CDR3 has 17 amino acids. The CDR3 here is CASSPNFASGSTDTQYF. For the CDR3, the DNA is TGTGCCAGCAGCCCCAACTTTGCTAGCGGTAGCACAGATACGCAGTATTTT.

The CDR3 protein is CASSLLGGPNTGELFF. Here the CDR3 DNA reads TGCGCCAGCAGCTTACTCGGGGGACCGAACACCGGGGAGCTGTTTTTT. V and J are TRBV5-1 and TRBJ2-2, with D possibly being TRBD2 (6 bases). The CDR3 totals 16 residues. V lost 2 bases and J lost 0, with 11 bases in between. Germline V gene lookup returns CDR1 SGHRS and CDR2 YFSETQ.

The chain combines TRBV30 with TRBJ1-4; 8 nucleotides align to TRBD1. The CDR3 runs to 15 residues. V dropped 3 bases and J dropped 4; count of bases not matched to a gene: 7. Germline V gene sequence: CDR1 GTSNPN, CDR2 SVGIG (reference sequence). The CDR3 loop reads CAWSRGQGVNEKLFF. The CDR3 DNA is TGTGCCTGGAGCCGTGGACAGGGAGTTAATGAAAAACTGTTTTTT.

The chain combines TRBV9 with TRBJ1-2; D not resolved. This CDR3 has 15 residues. In germline, CDR1 is SGDLS, CDR2 YYNGEE. With 4 bases removed from V and 2 bases from J, the gap between germline ends came to 15 bases. The CDR3 nucleotides are TGTGCCAGCAGCCCCTCTGTGGCGTACAACTATGGCTACACCTTC. It codes for CASSPSVAYNYGYTF.

This clone was detected once. CDR3 sequence (DNA): TGTGCCAGCAACGCGGGAGGGGGCACCGGGGAGCTGTTTTTT. This gives the protein CASNAGGGTGELFF. This chain uses TRBV6-5 with TRBJ2-2; TRBD2 agrees at 9 bases. J gave up 4 bases and V 7 bases, and 4 bases lay outside the gene matches. Germline V lookup: CDR1 MNHEY, CDR2 SVGAGI. This CDR3 region has 14 residues.

The chain carries TRBV5-4 and TRBJ2-6, with a weak D call TRBD2 (5 bases). The V gene's germline CDR1 is SGHNT and CDR2 YYREEE (reference sequence). CDR3 size: 17 residues. Trimming stripped 0 bases from V and 0 bases from J, with 10 bases between. The CDR3: CASSLGPTTSGANVLTF. CDR3 nucleotides: TGTGCCAGCAGCTTGGGGCCGACTACCTCTGGGGCCAACGTCCTGACTTTC.

The chain combines TRBV9 with TRBJ2-7; maybe TRBD2 (5 bases). The CDR3 has 16 amino acids. The V and J ends lost 3 bases and 3 bases respectively, with 19 bases between them. Germline CDR1 and CDR2: SGDLS and YYNGEE. The CDR3 loop reads CASSGTTCGQDYEQYF. DNA of the CDR3: TGTGCCAGCAGCGGCACCACTTGCGGGCAGGACTACGAGCAGTACTTC.

V gene TRBV5-5 combines with J gene TRBJ1-4; D remains ambiguous. The germline V gene has CDR1 SGHKS and CDR2 YYEKEE (reference sequence). This CDR3 is 16 amino acids long. Trimming removed 0 bases from V and 0 bases from J, with 9 bases in between. The CDR3 sequence is CASSLAGGATNEKLFF. The CDR3 nucleotides are TGTGCCAGCAGCTTGGCCGGAGGAGCAACTAATGAAAAACTGTTTTTT. Complete variable domain (other parts from reference TRBV5-5 and TRBJ1-4): DAGVTQSPTHLIKTRGQQVTLRCSPISGHKSVSWYQQVLGQGPQFIFQYYEKEERGRGNFPDRFSARQFPNYSSELNVNALLLGDSALYLCASSLAGGATNEKLFFGSGTQLSVL.

About this clone: This sample also contains other DNA sequences that code for the same CDR3. The CDR3, as DNA: TGCGCCAGCAGCTTGGCCAGTGAGACCCAGTACTTC. This encodes CASSLASETQYF. The chain uses TRBV5-1 and TRBJ2-5; D not certain. This CDR3 comprises 12 residues. CDR1 is SGHRS and CDR2 is YFSETQ in the germline V gene. The V end was cut by 0 bases, the J end by 5 bases, with 5 bases between.

The rearrangement links TRBV7-3 to TRBJ2-3; either TRBD1 or TRBD2 may supply D (5 bases each). V was shortened by 4 bases and J by 8 bases, with 16 bases between the two germline ends. The CDR3 consists of 14 residues. The germline CDR1 and CDR2 sequences are SGHTA and FQGTGA. CDR3 residues: CASSSVGFGGTQYF. The CDR3 DNA is TGTGCCAGCAGCTCCGTCGGGTTTGGGGGTACGCAGTATTTT.

The CDR3 DNA is TGTGCCAGCAGCTTAGGCAGCGGGAGTTGGAATGAGCAGTTCTTC. This translates into CASSLGSGSWNEQFF. This chain connects TRBV11-2 to TRBJ2-1, with 8 bases fitting TRBD2. The germline gives CDR1 SGHAT, CDR2 FQNNGV. V shed 1 base and J 7 bases; nucleotides not matched to a gene: 6. This CDR3 contains 15 residues.